These 31 T cell receptor beta chains were all obtained from the same sample, sequenced in a study of T cell responses to AZD1222 COVID-19 vaccine. Sequencing was performed with immunoSEQ multiplex PCR; in TCRdb, only in-frame clones are kept and a portion is missing. Of 50,000 to 65,000 clones listed, about four fifths are singletons. This specimen consisted of peripheral blood, obtained 28 days after the second AZD1222 dose. These TCRs come from an adult who received the AZD1222 COVID-19 vaccine.

CDR3 nucleotides: TGTGCCAGCAGTTTGAGGTCACCCCTCCACTTT. This sequence encodes CASSLRSPLHF. The chain combines TRBV28 with TRBJ1-6; D gene uncertain. V was clipped by 3 bases and J by 10 bases, with 4 bases between them. Germline V gene lookup returns CDR1 MDHEN and CDR2 SYDVKM. CDR3 length equals 11 residues.

The chain couples TRBV4-3 to TRBJ2-7, with no clear D. Trimming stripped 1 base from V and 5 bases from J, with 12 bases between. The CDR3 has 14 residues. Germline V gene data show CDR1 as LGHNA and CDR2 as YSLEER. CDR3 in amino acids: CASSQVEQPDEQYF. CDR3 nucleotides: TGCGCCAGCAGCCAAGTAGAACAACCGGACGAGCAGTACTTC.

This clone was observed a single time. The chain links TRBV28 to TRBJ1-5, with D unclear. Germline V lookup: CDR1 MDHEN, CDR2 SYDVKM. Deletions cut 6 bases from V and 4 bases from J, with 7 bases between. The CDR3 spans 12 residues. The CDR3 region has the DNA TGTGCCAGCAGCAATCGGAATCAGCCCCAGCATTTT. Its translation: CASSNRNQPQHF.

J is TRBJ2-7 and V is TRBV19, with D maybe TRBD1 (6 bases). The CDR3 runs to 13 residues. The germline CDR1 and CDR2 sequences are LNHDA and SQIVND (reference sequence). The V end lost 4 bases, the J end lost 2 bases, and 9 bases lay between the germline ends. CDR3 amino acids: CASSNDRTYEQYF. The DNA of the CDR3 is TGTGCCAGTAGTAACGACAGGACCTACGAGCAGTACTTC.

V and J are TRBV4-2 and TRBJ2-1; TRBD2 aligns across 12 bases. V trimming: 1 base; J trimming: 5 bases; junction bases outside the gene matches: 6. CDR1 is LGHNA, CDR2 YNFKEQ, per germline. There are 17 residues in the CDR3. The CDR3 DNA reads as TGTGCCAGCAGCCAAGGAAGGGGACTAGCGGGCCACAATGAGCAGTTCTTC. It encodes CASSQGRGLAGHNEQFF.

This clone was recorded once. V usage is TRBV28 and J usage is TRBJ1-1; 7 bases line up with TRBD1. The CDR3 is made up of 14 amino acids. J lost 7 bases, V lost 1 base, and 6 bases had no gene match. Germline V gives CDR1 MDHEN, CDR2 SYDVKM. CDR3 loop: CASSLLGGGGEAFF. In nucleotides, the CDR3 is TGTGCCAGCAGTTTATTGGGAGGGGGCGGTGAAGCTTTCTTT.

This chain uses TRBV2 with TRBJ1-4, with D perhaps matching TRBD1 (5 bases). CDR3 length: 14 amino acids. Germline-derived CDR1 and CDR2 are SNHLY and FYNNEI. V shed 5 bases and J shed 8 bases, with 15 bases lying between them. The CDR3 bases are TGTGCCAGCAGTCGGGACGGCGGGGAAGAAAAACTGTTTTTT. The encoded protein is CASSRDGGEEKLFF.

V usage is TRBV19 and J usage is TRBJ1-3; D unresolved. With 4 bases removed from V and 0 bases from J, the gap between germline ends came to 10 bases. This CDR3 comprises 15 residues. CDR1 is LNHDA and CDR2 is SQIVND in the germline V gene (reference sequence). The CDR3 is CASSTDIRSGNTIYF. CDR3 nucleotides: TGTGCCAGTAGTACTGACATCCGCTCTGGAAACACCATATATTTT.

This chain links TRBV7-3 with TRBJ2-2, with 11 bases fitting TRBD1. The CDR3 totals 15 residues. The germline CDR1 and CDR2 sequences are SGHTA and FQGTGA. J lost 7 bases, V lost 4 bases, and 5 bases had no gene match. The CDR3 protein is CASSSGQGAFGELFF. In DNA form, the CDR3 reads TGTGCCAGCAGCTCCGGACAGGGGGCTTTCGGGGAGCTGTTTTTT.

This clone was counted a single time. Here the CDR3 reads CASSQDRGRATEAFF. The CDR3, as DNA: TGTGCCAGCAGCCAAGACAGGGGGCGTGCCACTGAAGCTTTCTTT. The chain links TRBV3-1 (or the pseudogene TRBV3-2) to TRBJ1-1; 8 bases align to TRBD1. The CDR3 spans 15 residues. The V gene's germline CDR1 is LGHDT and CDR2 YNNKEL (reference sequence). J was trimmed by 4 bases and V by 0 bases; bases with no gene match: 4.

The J gene is TRBJ2-1, the V gene TRBV10-3; unclear D gene. Trimming took off 6 bases at V and 10 bases at J, with 13 bases between the two ends. CDR3 length: 12 residues. The germline V gene encodes CDR1 ENHRY and CDR2 SYGVKD. CDR3 sequence reads: CAISSVRGEQFF. In DNA form, the CDR3 reads TGTGCCATCAGCTCGGTCCGTGGCGAGCAGTTCTTC.

The table lists this clone with a few counts. The genes are TRBV9 and TRBJ2-7; the D gene is possibly TRBD1 (6 bases). The CDR3 extends over 14 amino acids. Trimming shortened V by 4 bases and J by 7 bases, and 18 bases separated the two germline ends. Germline assignment: CDR1 SGDLS and CDR2 YYNGEE. CDR3 amino acids: CASSPQQGTREQYF. The CDR3 DNA is TGTGCCAGCAGCCCTCAACAGGGTACAAGAGAGCAGTACTTC.

This chain joins TRBV3-1 (or the pseudogene TRBV3-2) and TRBJ2-7; TRBD2 aligns across 9 bases. J gave up 3 bases and V 4 bases, and 10 bases lay outside the gene matches. This CDR3 is built from 16 residues. The germline V gene encodes CDR1 LGHDT and CDR2 YNNKEL (reference sequence). The CDR3 here is CASSPDRVAGVYEQYF. The CDR3 DNA reads as TGTGCCAGCAGCCCGGACCGAGTAGCGGGAGTCTACGAGCAGTACTTC.

CDR3 region: CASSVGPAGVETQYF. DNA for the CDR3: TGTGCCAGCAGCGTAGGCCCTGCAGGTGTGGAGACCCAGTACTTC. This chain joins TRBV9 and TRBJ2-5; D unresolved. V lost 0 bases and J lost 5, with 14 bases in between. The CDR3 consists of 15 residues. Germline V gene data show CDR1 as SGDLS and CDR2 as YYNGEE. The entire variable domain, with the rest obtained from reference TRBV9 and TRBJ2-5, is as follows: DSGVTQTPKHLITATGQRVTLRCSPRSGDLSVYWYQQSLDQGLQFLIQYYNGEERAKGNILERFSAQQFPDLHSELNLSSLELGDSALYFCASSVGPAGVETQYFGPGTRLLVL.

The chain has TRBV24-1 and TRBJ2-5; D tentatively reads TRBD1 or TRBD2 (6 bases each). The germline gives CDR1 KGHDR, CDR2 SFDVKD. The CDR3 covers 14 residues. V was pared by 9 bases and J by 2 bases, with 15 bases between. CDR3 nucleotides: TGTGCCACCGGAGGGCCAGGGGCGCAAGAGACCCAGTACTTC. It is translated as CATGGPGAQETQYF.

The chain is built from TRBV18 and TRBJ2-7, with 12 bases fitting TRBD1. The CDR3 totals 18 residues. CDR1 is KGHSH, CDR2 LQKENI, per germline. V shed 2 bases and J 2 bases; nucleotides not matched to a gene: 10. In nucleotides, the CDR3 is TGTGCCAGCTCACCAGGGACAGGGGGCCCAGGGGCGCCCTACGAGCAGTACTTC. Translated, it gives CASSPGTGGPGAPYEQYF.

This chain links TRBV19 with TRBJ1-1; D uncertain. The V end was cut by 3 bases, the J end by 1 base, with 9 bases between. Per the germline V gene, CDR1 is LNHDA and CDR2 is SQIVND (reference sequence). The CDR3 spans 14 residues. CDR3 in DNA: TGTGCCAGTAGTATGGGTCTCTCGAACACTGAAGCTTTCTTT. It specifies CASSMGLSNTEAFF.

This clone was counted between two and nine times. The J gene is TRBJ1-4, the V gene TRBV6-5; D possibly corresponds to TRBD1 (6 bases). The CDR3 extends over 13 amino acids. Germline V gene lookup returns CDR1 MNHEY and CDR2 SVGAGI. Trimming pared 8 bases from V and 8 bases from J, leaving 15 bases between. The DNA of the CDR3 is TGTGCCAGCGAGAACAGGGACCGGGAAAAACTGTTTTTT. Protein product: CASENRDREKLFF.

This chain joins TRBV6-1 and TRBJ1-5, with D tentatively TRBD1 (5 bases). The V and J ends lost 4 bases and 0 bases respectively, with 16 bases between them. This CDR3 has 17 residues. Germline loops: CDR1 MNHNS, CDR2 SASEGT. This chain's CDR3 is CASSVLGQGVSNQPQHF. For the CDR3, the DNA is TGTGCCAGCAGTGTTCTAGGTCAAGGGGTTAGCAATCAGCCCCAGCATTTT.

This clone occurred once. The J gene is TRBJ1-6, the V gene TRBV7-6, with unresolved D. From germline, CDR1 is SGHVS and CDR2 FNYEAQ. V was cut by 0 bases and J by 14 bases, with 20 bases left in between. This CDR3 spans 16 amino acids. The CDR3 DNA sequence: TGTGCCAGCAGCTTAGCGGTAGGGCCAGAGGTTGAGGCCCTCCACTTT. It translates to CASSLAVGPEVEALHF.

This rearrangement joins TRBV18 to TRBJ2-2; unclear D gene. The V end was cut by 5 bases, the J end by 8 bases, with 12 bases between. The CDR3 is 13 amino acids. From germline, CDR1 is KGHSH and CDR2 LQKENI. The DNA of the CDR3 is TGTGCCAGCTCATCGGTTAGAGTTGGGGAGCTGTTTTTT. Translating gives CASSSVRVGELFF.

This clone appeared a few times. V is TRBV9 and J is TRBJ2-1, with 14 bases identical to TRBD2. The junction had 2 bases not matched to a gene; V was cut back by 2 bases and J by 7 bases. The CDR3 consists of 15 residues. CDR1 is SGDLS, CDR2 YYNGEE, per germline. As DNA, the CDR3 is TGTGCCAGCAGCGTGGGACTAGCGGGAGAAAATGAGCAGTTCTTC. It specifies CASSVGLAGENEQFF.

This sequence joins TRBV28 and TRBJ1-6, with D uncertain. The CDR3 covers 13 residues. With 5 bases removed from V and 7 bases from J, the gap between germline ends came to 9 bases. From germline, CDR1 is MDHEN and CDR2 SYDVKM. This CDR3 reads CASSATGNSPLHF. CDR3 DNA sequence: TGTGCCAGCAGTGCGACTGGAAATTCACCCCTCCACTTT.

This clone has just a few counts. The rearrangement uses TRBV20-1 and TRBJ1-2; tentatively, D is TRBD1 (6 bases). The CDR3 totals 11 residues. The germline CDR1 and CDR2 sequences are DFQATT and SNEGSKA (reference sequence). CDR3 sequence: CSPWGAYGYTF. The CDR3, as DNA: TGCAGCCCGTGGGGGGCATATGGCTACACCTTC.

The rearrangement uses TRBV5-8 and TRBJ2-2, with TRBD2 matching over 8 bases. J gave up 6 bases and V 2 bases, and 6 bases lay outside the gene matches. CDR1 is SGHTS, CDR2 YDEGEE, per germline. The CDR3 is 15 amino acids. The CDR3: CASSLLAGGPGELFF. DNA of the CDR3: TGTGCCAGCAGCTTATTGGCGGGAGGACCCGGGGAGCTGTTTTTT.

J is TRBJ2-7 and V is TRBV19, with D possibly called TRBD1 or TRBD2 (5 bases each). The CDR3 consists of 13 residues. V gave up 8 bases and J gave up 6 bases, with 17 bases separating them. Per the germline V gene, CDR1 is LNHDA and CDR2 is SQIVND (reference sequence). The CDR3 DNA sequence: TGTGCCAGTGCACCGGGGCCTAGGACCGAGCAGTACTTC. Encoded protein: CASAPGPRTEQYF. Filled out from reference TRBV19 and TRBJ2-7, the complete variable domain reads DGGITQSPKYLFRKEGQNVTLSCEQNLNHDAMYWYRQDPGQGLRLIYYSQIVNDFQKGDIAEGYSVSREKKESFPLTVTSAQKNPTAFYLCASAPGPRTEQYFGPGTRLTVT.

This sequence joins TRBV5-1 and TRBJ1-5; 8 bases map to TRBD1. The CDR3 has 14 residues. Germline lookup yields CDR1 SGHRS and CDR2 YFSETQ. With V trimmed by 3 bases and J by 2 bases, 1 base remained unmatched. In nucleotides, the CDR3 is TGCGCCAGCAGCTCGACAGGGGGCAATCAGCCCCAGCATTTT. Protein product: CASSSTGGNQPQHF. Based on the CDR3 plus reference TRBV5-1 and TRBJ1-5, the full variable domain is KAGVTQTPRYLIKTRGQQVTLSCSPISGHRSVSWYQQTPGQGLQFLFEYFSETQRNKGNFPGRFSGRQFSNSRSEMNVSTLELGDSALYLCASSSTGGNQPQHFGDGTRLSIL.

This chain links TRBV16 with TRBJ2-1, with 11 bases identical to TRBD2. Germline assignment: CDR1 KGHSY and CDR2 FQNENV. Trimming removed 2 bases from V and 1 base from J; junction bases left unmatched: 7. The CDR3 consists of 18 residues. The CDR3 reads CASSQLAGGLNSYNEQFF. The DNA for the CDR3 is TGTGCCAGCAGCCAACTAGCGGGAGGACTAAATTCCTACAATGAGCAGTTCTTC.

This rearrangement joins TRBV5-5 to TRBJ1-3, with D perhaps TRBD1 (6 bases). Trimming left V 4 bases short and J 0 bases short, with 11 bases between. Germline values: CDR1 SGHKS, CDR2 YYEKEE (reference sequence). The CDR3 runs 15 residues. The CDR3 DNA reads TGTGCCAGCAGCCAGGGGACCCACTCTGGAAACACCATATATTTT. It yields the protein CASSQGTHSGNTIYF.

This clone appeared a few times. V is TRBV6-5 and J is TRBJ2-7; TRBD2 agrees at 8 bases. After removal of 5 bases from V and 5 bases from J, the junction contained 11 bases not matched to a gene. Looked up from germline, CDR1 is MNHEY and CDR2 is SVGAGI. The CDR3 has 15 residues. The CDR3 DNA sequence: TGTGCCAGCAGTCGGCCGGGGGGGGGTAGAAACGAGCAGTACTTC. This gives the protein CASSRPGGGRNEQYF.

The sample holds one count of this clone. V is TRBV6-5 and J is TRBJ2-7; tentative D call: TRBD2 (5 bases). The V end was cut by 7 bases, the J end by 6 bases, with 13 bases between. CDR3 length: 12 residues. Per germline, CDR1 MNHEY and CDR2 SVGAGI. The CDR3 reads CASTRTGSEQYF. The CDR3 coding sequence is TGTGCCAGCACCCGCACGGGGAGCGAGCAGTACTTC.